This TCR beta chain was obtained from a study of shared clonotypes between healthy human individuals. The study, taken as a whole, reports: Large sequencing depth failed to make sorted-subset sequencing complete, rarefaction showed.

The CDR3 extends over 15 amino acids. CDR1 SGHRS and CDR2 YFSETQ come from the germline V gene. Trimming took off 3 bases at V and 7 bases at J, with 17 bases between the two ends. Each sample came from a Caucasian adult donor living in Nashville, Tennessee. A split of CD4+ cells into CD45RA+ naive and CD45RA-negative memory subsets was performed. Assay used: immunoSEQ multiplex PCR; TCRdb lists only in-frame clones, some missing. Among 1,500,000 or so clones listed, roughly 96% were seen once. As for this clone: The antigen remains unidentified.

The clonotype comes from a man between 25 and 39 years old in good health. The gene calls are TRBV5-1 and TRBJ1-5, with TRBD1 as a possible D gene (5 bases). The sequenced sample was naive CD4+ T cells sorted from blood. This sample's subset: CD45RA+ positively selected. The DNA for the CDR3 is TGCGCCAGCAGCTCCCTCGGGGGACCCTCACAGCCCCAGCATTTT. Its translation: CASSSLGGPSQPQHF.